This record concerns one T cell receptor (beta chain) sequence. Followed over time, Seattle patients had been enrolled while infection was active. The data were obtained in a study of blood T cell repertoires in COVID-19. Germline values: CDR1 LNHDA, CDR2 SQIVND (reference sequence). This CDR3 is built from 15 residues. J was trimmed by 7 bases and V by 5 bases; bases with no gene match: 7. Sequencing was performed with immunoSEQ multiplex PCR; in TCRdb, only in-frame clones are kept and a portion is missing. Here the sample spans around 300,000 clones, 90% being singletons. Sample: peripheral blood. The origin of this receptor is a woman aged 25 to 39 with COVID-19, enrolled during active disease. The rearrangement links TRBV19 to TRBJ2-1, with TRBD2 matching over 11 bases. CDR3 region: CASSWASGRNNEQFF. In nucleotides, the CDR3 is TGTGCCAGTAGTTGGGCTAGCGGGAGGAATAATGAGCAGTTCTTC. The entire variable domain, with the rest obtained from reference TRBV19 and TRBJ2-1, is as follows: DGGITQSPKYLFRKEGQNVTLSCEQNLNHDAMYWYRQDPGQGLRLIYYSQIVNDFQKGDIAEGYSVSREKKESFPLTVTSAQKNPTAFYLCASSWASGRNNEQFFGPGTRLTVL.